These 10 T cell receptor beta chains came from one sample sequenced in a study of T cells after yellow fever vaccination. TCRdb itself ran the 5' RACE reads through MiXCR, one entry per CDR3 protein. In the table there are fewer than 500,000 distinct CDR3 sequences, about 17% of which are singletons. Sample: PBMCs, taken before the yellow fever booster vaccination. These receptors were collected from a man aged 18 to 29 who received the YFV17D yellow fever vaccine.

This clonotype was seen a handful of times. The genes are TRBV7-8 and TRBJ2-1; TRBD2 matches 13 bases. Germline values: CDR1 SGHVS, CDR2 FQNEAQ. Trimming at V came to 4 bases and at J to 2 bases, leaving 5 bases not matched to a gene. CDR3 length: 17 residues. CDR3 nucleotide sequence: TGTGCCAGCAGCTCCGGACTAGCGGGGGACCCCTACAATGAGCAGTTCTTC. It specifies CASSSGLAGDPYNEQFF.

V is TRBV27 and J is TRBJ1-4; D might be TRBD1 (6 bases). This CDR3 region has 16 residues. Trimming removed 3 bases at V and 0 bases at J, with 11 bases between. In germline, CDR1 is MNHEY, CDR2 SMNVEV (reference sequence). CDR3 DNA: TGTGCCAGCAGTTTGGGGGCCTTTGCAACTAATGAAAAACTGTTTTTT. Protein sequence: CASSLGAFATNEKLFF.

There are a few counts of this clonotype. The chain uses TRBV5-1 and TRBJ1-1; D is possibly TRBD1 (5 bases). The CDR3 spans 15 residues. Germline CDR1 reads SGHRS; CDR2 reads YFSETQ. V was pared by 4 bases and J by 1 base, with 14 bases between. Here the CDR3 DNA reads TGCGCCAGCAGCGCCCAAGGTGGGGGGAACACTGAAGCTTTCTTT. Translated: CASSAQGGGNTEAFF.

The gene calls are TRBV7-3 and TRBJ2-3; D is perhaps TRBD1 (5 bases). Trimming stripped 1 base from V and 0 bases from J, with 11 bases between. This CDR3 comprises 16 residues. Germline CDR1 and CDR2: SGHTA and FQGTGA. The CDR3 protein is CASSLRGRTSTDTQYF. Here the CDR3 DNA reads TGTGCCAGCAGCTTAAGGGGCAGAACTAGCACAGATACGCAGTATTTT. Full variable domain (outside the CDR3, taken from reference TRBV7-3 and TRBJ2-3): GAGVSQTPSNKVTEKGKYVELRCDPISGHTALYWYRQSLGQGPEFLIYFQGTGAADDSGLPNDRFFAVRPEGSVSTLKIQRTERGDSAVYLCASSLRGRTSTDTQYFGPGTRLTVL.

The V gene is TRBV6-4, the J gene TRBJ1-5; 9 bases line up with TRBD1. The V gene end was trimmed by 0 bases and the J gene end by 4 bases; junction bases not matched to a gene: 13. This CDR3 is built from 19 residues. Germline lookup yields CDR1 MRHNA and CDR2 SNTAGT. The CDR3 nucleotides read TGTGCCAGCAGTGACTCGTCCCGGGACAGGGTTAGGAGGAATCAGCCCCAGCATTTT. Translated, it gives CASSDSSRDRVRRNQPQHF.

This clonotype was counted a few times. The chain recombines TRBV20-1 with TRBJ2-5, with 9 bases lining up with TRBD2. The junction had 8 bases not matched to a gene; V was cut back by 5 bases and J by 4 bases. The CDR3 is 14 residues long. Germline V CDR1 and CDR2: DFQATT, SNEGSKA (reference sequence). The CDR3 region is CSAPQRSGGETQYF. The CDR3 nucleotides are TGCAGTGCTCCGCAACGTAGCGGGGGAGAGACCCAGTACTTC.

This chain links TRBV4-2 with TRBJ2-5; 10 bases match TRBD2. V lost 4 bases to trimming and J lost 5 bases; unmatched junction nucleotides: 10. This CDR3 contains 16 residues. CDR1 LGHNA and CDR2 YNFKEQ come from the germline V gene. For the CDR3, the DNA is TGTGCCAGCAGCCGCCCCCCGGGACTAGCGAACGAGACCCAGTACTTC. Its protein product is CASSRPPGLANETQYF.

V and J are TRBV7-6 and TRBJ2-3; D is undetermined. CDR1 and CDR2 (germline): SGHVS, FNYEAQ. CDR3 length equals 17 residues. The V gene lost 4 bases and the J gene lost 4 bases, with 21 bases spanning the gap. CDR3 nucleotides: TGTGCCAGCAGCTCGCGACCTCTGACTGAAGGCCCAGATACGCAGTATTTT. It codes for CASSSRPLTEGPDTQYF. Complete variable domain (other parts from reference TRBV7-6 and TRBJ2-3): GAGVSQSPRYKVTKRGQDVALRCDPISGHVSLYWYRQALGQGPEFLTYFNYEAQQDKSGLPNDRFSAERPEGSISTLTIQRTEQRDSAMYRCASSSRPLTEGPDTQYFGPGTRLTVL.

This clonotype has a handful of counts. V and J are TRBV24-1 and TRBJ1-1; the match to TRBD1 covers 7 bases. Germline loops: CDR1 KGHDR, CDR2 SFDVKD. V trimming: 3 bases; J trimming: 3 bases; junction bases outside the gene matches: 12. The CDR3 has 17 residues. As DNA, the CDR3 is TGTGCCACCAGTGATGAACCTGACAGGGATGATTACACTGAAGCTTTCTTT. Protein sequence: CATSDEPDRDDYTEAFF.

V usage is TRBV4-3 and J usage is TRBJ2-7; D unresolved. There are 16 residues in the CDR3. V lost 0 bases and J lost 0, with 12 bases in between. CDR1 LGHNA and CDR2 YSLEER come from the germline V gene. CDR3 region: CASSQDTRFSSYEQYF. The CDR3 bases are TGCGCCAGCAGCCAAGATACGAGGTTCAGCTCCTACGAGCAGTACTTC.